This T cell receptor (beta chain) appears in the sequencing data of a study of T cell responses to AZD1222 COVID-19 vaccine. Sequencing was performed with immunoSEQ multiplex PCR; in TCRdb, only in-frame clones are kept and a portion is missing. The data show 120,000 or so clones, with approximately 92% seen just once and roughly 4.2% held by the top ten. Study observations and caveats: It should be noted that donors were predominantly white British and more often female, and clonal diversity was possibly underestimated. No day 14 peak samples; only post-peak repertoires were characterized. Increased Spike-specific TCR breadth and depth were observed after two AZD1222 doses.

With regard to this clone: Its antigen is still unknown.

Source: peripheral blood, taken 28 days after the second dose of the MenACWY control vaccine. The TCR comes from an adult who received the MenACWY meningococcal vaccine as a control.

The chain's CDR3 is CASTTGAYGYTF. CDR3 DNA sequence: TGTGCCAGTACAACAGGGGCCTATGGCTACACCTTC. V usage is TRBV19 and J usage is TRBJ1-2; the match to TRBD1 covers 7 bases. The CDR3 consists of 12 residues. J lost 4 bases, V lost 7 bases, and 3 bases had no gene match. Germline loops: CDR1 LNHDA, CDR2 SQIVND (reference sequence). Based on the CDR3 plus reference TRBV19 and TRBJ1-2, the full variable domain is DGGITQSPKYLFRKEGQNVTLSCEQNLNHDAMYWYRQDPGQGLRLIYYSQIVNDFQKGDIAEGYSVSREKKESFPLTVTSAQKNPTAFYLCASTTGAYGYTFGSGTRLTVV.